These 11 T cell receptor beta chains share one sample of origin, sequenced in a study of blood T cell repertoires in COVID-19. TCRdb's table, derived via immunoSEQ multiplex PCR, lists solely in-frame clones and lacks some. The profile shows under 350,000 clones, just over 85% of them singletons. Sequencing was carried out using PBMCs or T cells enriched from blood (not recorded which). The receptors come from a woman in her 40s with acute COVID-19.

This chain uses TRBV27 with TRBJ2-1, with 12 bases aligning to TRBD2. The CDR3 sequence is 18 residues long. Per the germline V gene, CDR1 is MNHEY and CDR2 is SMNVEV (reference sequence). Losses at the gene ends were 1 base for V and 11 bases for J; bases not matched to a gene: 15. CDR3 residues: CASSLYSPQTSGSVQQFF. As DNA, the CDR3 is TGTGCCAGCAGTTTATACTCCCCCCAGACTAGCGGGAGTGTTCAGCAGTTCTTC.

This chain joins TRBV6-5 and TRBJ2-7; 7 bases fit TRBD2. The J segment lost 0 bases and the V segment lost 2 bases, leaving 1 base of the junction unmatched. Germline CDR1 and CDR2: MNHEY and SVGAGI. This CDR3 contains 14 residues. The CDR3 sequence: CASSYERGSYEQYF. For the CDR3, the DNA is TGTGCCAGCAGTTACGAGCGGGGCTCCTACGAGCAGTACTTC.

V usage is TRBV10-3 and J usage is TRBJ2-2, with D unresolved. V lost 6 bases, J lost 0 bases, and 11 bases lay in between. This CDR3 contains 15 residues. Germline CDR1 and CDR2: ENHRY and SYGVKD. This chain's CDR3 is CAISALQSNTGELFF. For the CDR3, the DNA is TGTGCCATCAGCGCTTTACAATCGAACACCGGGGAGCTGTTTTTT.

The chain uses TRBV4-3 and TRBJ1-3, with D uncertain. Trimming removed 0 bases from V and 0 bases from J, with 12 bases in between. This CDR3 spans 17 amino acids. CDR1 LGHNA and CDR2 YSLEER come from the germline V gene. The CDR3 bases are TGCGCCAGCAGCCAAGATCAGGTCAGGCCCTCTGGAAACACCATATATTTT. Residues: CASSQDQVRPSGNTIYF.

The CDR3 DNA is TGTGCCAGCAGTCGGCTAGCGGGAGGGGTGGCAGAGACCCAGTACTTC. Amino acid sequence: CASSRLAGGVAETQYF. This chain links TRBV27 with TRBJ2-5, with TRBD2 matching 12 bases. The CDR3 length is 16 residues. V lost 5 bases to trimming and J lost 4 bases; unmatched junction nucleotides: 8. The germline V gene has CDR1 MNHEY and CDR2 SMNVEV (reference sequence).

This clone has only one observation. This chain uses TRBV7-9 with TRBJ1-3; TRBD1 agrees at 10 bases. In germline, CDR1 is SEHNR, CDR2 FQNEAQ (reference sequence). With V trimmed by 5 bases and J by 2 bases, 6 bases remained unmatched. This CDR3 has 16 residues. Here the CDR3 reads CASSPGQGLAGNTIYF. The DNA of the CDR3 is TGTGCCAGCAGCCCGGGACAGGGGTTAGCTGGAAACACCATATATTTT.

The chain combines TRBV4-1 with TRBJ1-4; D perhaps matches TRBD1 (6 bases). CDR3 size: 17 residues. V was clipped by 2 bases and J by 0 bases, with 13 bases between them. Germline assignment: CDR1 MGHRA and CDR2 YSYEKL. CDR3 amino acids: CASSQLQGLTTNEKLFF. For the CDR3, the DNA is TGCGCCAGCAGCCAATTGCAGGGGCTTACAACTAATGAAAAACTGTTTTTT.

The CDR3 sequence: CASRGGLGGYTF. The CDR3 DNA reads TGTGCCAGCAGAGGGGGATTGGGTGGCTACACCTTC. The rearrangement uses TRBV28 and TRBJ1-2; tentatively, D is TRBD1 (6 bases). Trimming left V 6 bases short and J 7 bases short, with 12 bases between. The CDR3 runs 12 residues. Per the germline V gene, CDR1 is MDHEN and CDR2 is SYDVKM.

This clone has more than one count but fewer than ten. This rearrangement joins TRBV19 to TRBJ1-3; 7 bases align to TRBD1. This CDR3 spans 15 amino acids. Germline V CDR1 and CDR2: LNHDA, SQIVND (reference sequence). Trimming removed 9 bases from V and 0 bases from J; junction bases left unmatched: 8. The CDR3 region has the DNA TGTGCCAGCATTCTGACAGGGAGCTCTGGAAACACCATATATTTT. Translation gives CASILTGSSGNTIYF.

V and J are TRBV6-6 and TRBJ2-1, with 7 bases identical to TRBD1. Germline-derived CDR1 and CDR2 are MNHNY and SVGAGI (reference sequence). The CDR3 totals 16 residues. After removal of 5 bases from V and 3 bases from J, the junction contained 10 bases not matched to a gene. The CDR3 loop is CASSRSGQVLYNEQFF. CDR3 nucleotide sequence: TGTGCCAGCAGTCGATCCGGACAGGTACTCTACAATGAGCAGTTCTTC.

This clone was seen once. This sequence joins TRBV7-6 and TRBJ1-2, with no clear D. V lost 4 bases, J lost 8 bases, and 11 bases lay in between. Looked up from germline, CDR1 is SGHVS and CDR2 is FNYEAQ. The CDR3 loop spans 12 amino acids. The CDR3 nucleotides are TGTGCCAGCAGCTCCGACGCTAGGGGCTACACCTTC. Translated, it gives CASSSDARGYTF.